This entry concerns a single TCR beta chain. TCRdb re-derived calls from the 5' RACE reads in MiXCR, one entry per CDR3 protein. The profile shows around 130,000 distinct CDR3 sequences, 7% of them singletons. The CDR3 loop spans 16 amino acids. V shed 0 bases and J shed 7 bases, with 16 bases lying between them. The germline gives CDR1 LNHNV, CDR2 YYDKDF (reference sequence). The data are from a study of CD8 T cells in ankylosing spondylitis. The sample was blood, either unsorted or a sorted T cell fraction (not recorded which). The rearrangement joins TRBV15 to TRBJ2-1; TRBD2 might be the D (6 bases). The receptor comes from a male donor with ankylosing spondylitis or in good health (not recorded which). The CDR3 bases are TGTGCCACCAGCAGAGAAACTAGCACCACTAAGAATGAGCAGTTCTTC. Residues: CATSRETSTTKNEQFF.